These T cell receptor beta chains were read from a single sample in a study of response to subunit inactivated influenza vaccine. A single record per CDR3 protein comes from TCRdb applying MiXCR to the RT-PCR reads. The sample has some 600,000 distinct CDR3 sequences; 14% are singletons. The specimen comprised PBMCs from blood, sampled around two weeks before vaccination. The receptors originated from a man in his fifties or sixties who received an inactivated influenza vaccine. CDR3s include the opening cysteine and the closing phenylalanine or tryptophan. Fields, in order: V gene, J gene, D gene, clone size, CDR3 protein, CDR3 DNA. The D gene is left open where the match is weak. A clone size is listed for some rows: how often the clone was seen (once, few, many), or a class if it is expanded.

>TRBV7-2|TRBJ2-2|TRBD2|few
CASSKGLLTGELFF
TGTGCCAGCAGCAAGGGACTACTCACCGGGGAGCTGTTTTTT
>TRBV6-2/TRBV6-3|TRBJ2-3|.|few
CASSYLVGSGYVSQISYTQYF
TGTGCCAGCAGTTACCTCGTTGGTTCAGGATACGTTTCACAGATCTCGTATACGCAGTATTTT
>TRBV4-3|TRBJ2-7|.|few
CASSQEILGQGVSYEQYF
TGCGCCAGCAGCCAAGAAATTTTGGGGCAGGGAGTCTCCTACGAGCAGTACTTC
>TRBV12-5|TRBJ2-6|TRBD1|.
CASGLSGQGSGANVLTF
TGTGCTAGTGGTCTATCGGGACAGGGTTCTGGGGCCAACGTCCTGACTTTC
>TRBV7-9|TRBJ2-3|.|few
CASSFRDRRTDTQYF
TGTGCCAGCAGCTTTCGGGACCGCCGCACAGATACGCAGTATTTT
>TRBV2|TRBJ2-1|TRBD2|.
CASSATYRAGGTYNEQFF
TGTGCCAGCAGTGCCACATATAGGGCGGGGGGGACCTACAATGAGCAGTTCTTC
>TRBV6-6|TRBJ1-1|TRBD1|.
CATTDRGITEAFF
TGTGCCACGACTGACAGGGGAATCACTGAAGCTTTCTTT
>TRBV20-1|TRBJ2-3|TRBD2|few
CSASRGGGGSDTQYF
TGCAGTGCCAGTCGGGGAGGCGGGGGGTCCGATACGCAGTATTTT
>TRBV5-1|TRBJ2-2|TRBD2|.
CASSLSVAGVSTGELFF
TGCGCCAGCAGCTTGTCGGTAGCGGGAGTATCGACCGGGGAGCTGTTTTTT
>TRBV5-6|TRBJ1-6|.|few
CASSTTAWESPLHF
TGTGCCAGCAGCACGACAGCCTGGGAGTCACCCCTCCACTTT
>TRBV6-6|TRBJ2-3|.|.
CAGAWSTDTQYF
TGTGCCGGAGCTTGGAGCACAGATACGCAGTATTTT
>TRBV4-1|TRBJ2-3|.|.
CASSQDPTGTPTDTQYF
TGCGCCAGCAGCCAAGATCCCACTGGCACCCCCACAGATACGCAGTATTTT
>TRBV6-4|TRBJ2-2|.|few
CASSVVFEDTGELFF
TGTGCCAGCAGTGTAGTATTCGAGGACACCGGGGAGCTGTTTTTT
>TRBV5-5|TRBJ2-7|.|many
CASSLQGTSYEQYF
TGTGCCAGCAGCTTACAGGGAACCTCCTACGAGCAGTACTTC
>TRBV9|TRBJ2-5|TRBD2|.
CASSVGLREYETQYF
TGTGCCAGCAGCGTTGGTTTGCGGGAGTATGAGACCCAGTACTTC
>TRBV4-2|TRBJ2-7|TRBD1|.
CASSQGGLRRQGFGAYEQYF
TGTGCCAGCAGCCAAGGGGGCCTGAGGAGACAGGGGTTTGGCGCCTACGAGCAGTACTTC
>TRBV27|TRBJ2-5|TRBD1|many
CASSLTLGQGAGTQYF
TGTGCCAGCAGTTTAACGTTGGGACAGGGGGCAGGGACCCAGTACTTC
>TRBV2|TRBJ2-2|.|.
CASKEGPGELFF
TGTGCCAGCAAGGAGGGACCCGGGGAGCTGTTTTTT
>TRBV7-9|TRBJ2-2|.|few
CASSSQQGTGELFF
TGTGCCAGCAGCTCACAGCAAGGCACCGGGGAGCTGTTTTTT
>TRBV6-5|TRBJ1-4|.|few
CASSYMQTNEKLFF
TGTGCCAGCAGTTATATGCAGACTAATGAAAAACTGTTTTTT
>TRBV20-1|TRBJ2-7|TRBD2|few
CSARGTSGVSSYEQYF
TGCAGTGCTCGCGGGACTAGCGGGGTTAGCTCCTACGAGCAGTACTTC
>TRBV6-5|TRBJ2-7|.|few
CASSYSQGFYEQYF
TGTGCCAGCAGTTATAGTCAGGGGTTCTACGAGCAGTACTTC
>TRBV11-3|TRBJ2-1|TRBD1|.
CASSRRSGTGGGDEQFF
TGTGCCAGCAGCAGAAGATCCGGGACAGGGGGCGGCGATGAGCAGTTCTTC
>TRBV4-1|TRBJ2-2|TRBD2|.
CASSRPGGVTGELFF
TGCGCCAGCAGCCGTCCGGGGGGGGTCACCGGGGAGCTGTTTTTT
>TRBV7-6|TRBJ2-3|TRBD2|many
CASSLAAGASTDTQYF
TGTGCCAGCAGCTTAGCGGCGGGAGCTAGCACAGATACGCAGTATTTT
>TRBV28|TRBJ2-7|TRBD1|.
CASRGQVGEQYF
TGTGCCAGCAGGGGACAGGTGGGCGAGCAGTACTTC
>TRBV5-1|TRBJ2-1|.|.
CASSLDPANEQFF
TGCGCCAGCAGCTTGGATCCCGCGAATGAGCAGTTCTTC
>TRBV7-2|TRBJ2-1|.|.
CASSPQAVTVWNEQFF
TGTGCCAGCAGTCCCCAAGCGGTAACAGTGTGGAATGAGCAGTTCTTC
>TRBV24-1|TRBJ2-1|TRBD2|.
CATSDRSGRASDEQFF
TGTGCCACCAGTGACCGAAGCGGGAGGGCCTCGGATGAGCAGTTCTTC
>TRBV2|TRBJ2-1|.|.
CASNPRAAAGNEQFF
TGTGCCAGCAACCCTCGTGCGGCCGCCGGCAATGAGCAGTTCTTC
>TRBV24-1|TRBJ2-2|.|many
CATSDLKTANTGELFF
TGTGCCACCAGTGATTTAAAGACAGCGAACACCGGGGAGCTGTTTTTT
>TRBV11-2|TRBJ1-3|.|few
CASSSHPGTPHSGNTIYF
TGTGCCAGCAGCTCTCACCCCGGGACACCTCACTCTGGAAACACCATATATTTT
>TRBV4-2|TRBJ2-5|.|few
CASSQDLFGETQYF
TGTGCCAGCAGCCAAGATCTGTTTGGGGAGACCCAGTACTTC
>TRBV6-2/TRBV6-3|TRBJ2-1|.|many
CASSDFTGLYNEQFF
TGTGCCAGCAGTGATTTTACGGGACTTTACAATGAGCAGTTCTTC
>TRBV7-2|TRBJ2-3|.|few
CASSLYQFGSGRYF
TGTGCCAGCAGCTTATATCAATTTGGCTCTGGGCGGTATTTT
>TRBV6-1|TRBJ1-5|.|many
CASSPRGGNQPQHF
TGTGCCAGCAGTCCCCGTGGGGGAAATCAGCCCCAGCATTTT
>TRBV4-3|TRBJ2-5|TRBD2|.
CASSRGGTSGAQTQYF
TGCGCCAGCAGCCGAGGAGGGACTAGCGGTGCTCAGACCCAGTACTTC
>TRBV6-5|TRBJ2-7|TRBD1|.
CASSFFDRGAYEQYF
TGTGCCAGCAGTTTCTTTGACAGGGGGGCCTACGAGCAGTACTTC
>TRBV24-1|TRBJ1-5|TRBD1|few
CATPLTRTGDQPQHF
TGTGCCACTCCTCTTACCCGGACAGGGGATCAGCCCCAGCATTTT
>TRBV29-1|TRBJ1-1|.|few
CSVGALRNTEAFF
TGCAGCGTTGGGGCCTTAAGGAACACTGAAGCTTTCTTT
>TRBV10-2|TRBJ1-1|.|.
CASSESSDRNTEAFF
TGCGCCAGCAGTGAGTCTTCGGATCGGAACACTGAAGCTTTCTTT
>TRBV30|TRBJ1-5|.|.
CASGGQPQHF
TGTGCCTCCGGTGGGCAGCCCCAGCATTTT
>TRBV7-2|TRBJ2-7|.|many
CASSSQQISYEQYF
TGTGCCAGCAGCTCCCAACAGATTAGCTACGAGCAGTACTTC
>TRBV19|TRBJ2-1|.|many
CASRLTGLKEQFF
TGTGCCAGTAGACTGACAGGCTTGAAGGAGCAGTTCTTC
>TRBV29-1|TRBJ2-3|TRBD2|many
CRAQGLAGPGELDTQYF
TGCAGGGCCCAGGGACTAGCGGGACCAGGGGAGCTAGATACGCAGTATTTT
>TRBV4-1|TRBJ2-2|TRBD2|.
CASSPTLVTSDTGELFF
TGCGCCAGCAGCCCTACTCTGGTTACTAGCGACACCGGGGAGCTGTTTTTT
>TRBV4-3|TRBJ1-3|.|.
CASSLTTQGNTIYF
TGCGCCAGCAGCCTCACGACCCAAGGAAACACCATATATTTT